This T cell receptor (beta chain) was sequenced for a study of blood T cell repertoires in COVID-19. As for the study in general: COVID-19 samples from acute and convalescent phases originated in the United States, Italy and Spain.

The repertoire was sequenced with immunoSEQ multiplex PCR; TCRdb's copy has only in-frame clones and lacks some. The sample has 490,000 or so clones; roughly nine tenths are singletons. This CDR3 is 14 amino acids long. Germline V lookup: CDR1 SGHTA, CDR2 FQGNSA. Trimming removed 5 bases at V and 6 bases at J, with 13 bases between. Cohorts were based on clinical histories the participants reported. For recovered donors of Cohort 3, there were two negative PCRs, clearance, or symptom resolution. The clonotype comes from a woman aged 60-70 years who had recovered from COVID-19. The gene calls are TRBV7-2 and TRBJ2-2; D unclear. Specimen: PBMCs or T cells enriched from blood (not recorded which). For the CDR3, the DNA is TGTGCCAGCAGCGCCGACAACGGCGCCGGGGAGCTGTTTTTT. Translating gives CASSADNGAGELFF. The whole variable domain, filled in from reference TRBV7-2 and TRBJ2-2, reads GAGVSQSPSNKVTEKGKDVELRCDPISGHTALYWYRQSLGQGLEFLIYFQGNSAPDKSGLPSDRFSAERTGGSVSTLTIQRTQQEDSAVYLCASSADNGAGELFFGEGSRLTVL.